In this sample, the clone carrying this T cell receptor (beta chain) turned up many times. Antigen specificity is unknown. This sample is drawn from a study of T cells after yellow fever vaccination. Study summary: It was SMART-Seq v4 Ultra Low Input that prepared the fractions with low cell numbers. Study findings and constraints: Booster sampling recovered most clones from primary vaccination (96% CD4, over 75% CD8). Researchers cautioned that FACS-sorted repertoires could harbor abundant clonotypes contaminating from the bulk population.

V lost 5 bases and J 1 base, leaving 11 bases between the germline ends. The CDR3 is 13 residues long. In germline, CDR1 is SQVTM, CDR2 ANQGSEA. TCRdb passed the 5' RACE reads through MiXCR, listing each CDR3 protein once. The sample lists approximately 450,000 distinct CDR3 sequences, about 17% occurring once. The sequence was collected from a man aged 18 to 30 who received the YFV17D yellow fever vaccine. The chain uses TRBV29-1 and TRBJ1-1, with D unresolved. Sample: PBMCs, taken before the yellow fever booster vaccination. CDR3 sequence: CSVPRVSNTEAFF. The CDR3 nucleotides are TGCAGCGTTCCGAGGGTCTCGAACACTGAAGCTTTCTTT. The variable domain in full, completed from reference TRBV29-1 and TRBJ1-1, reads SAVISQKPSRDICQRGTSLTIQCQVDSQVTMMFWYRQQPGQSLTLIATANQGSEATYESGFVIDKFPISRPNLTFSTLTVSNMSPEDSSIYLCSVPRVSNTEAFFGQGTRLTVV.